This TCR beta chain is drawn from a study of T cell responses to AZD1222 COVID-19 vaccine. CDR1 is MGHRA, CDR2 YSYEKL, per germline. The CDR3 is 14 amino acids. Trimming left V 0 bases short and J 2 bases short, with 8 bases between. Assay: immunoSEQ multiplex PCR; the TCRdb copy retains only in-frame clones and omits some. The table includes more than 110,000 clones, over 75% detected once. This receptor was identified in an adult in good health. Sequenced material: peripheral blood, taken on day 0 of AZD1222 vaccination. The chain couples TRBV4-1 to TRBJ2-7; tentative D call: TRBD1 (6 bases). The CDR3 region is CASSQEQGPYEQYF. CDR3 in DNA: TGCGCCAGCAGCCAAGAACAGGGACCCTACGAGCAGTACTTC.